Listed below are T cell receptor beta chains from one sample, sequenced in a study of T-cell memory formation after mild COVID-19. From the 5' RACE reads, TCRdb called clonotypes with MiXCR, one entry per CDR3 protein. Seen here are a few hundred thousand distinct CDR3 sequences, 20% to 25% observed once, and the top ten hold 8.8%. Sequencing was done on a sample of PBMCs or a T cell subset sorted from them (not recorded which). Receptors originate from an adult woman who had mild COVID-19 (a few samples of this study predate the infection). Cell type and time point are not known. Each CDR3 is given with its conserved first and last residue.

TRBJ2-2 TRBV6-2/TRBV6-3 CASSWTRPTNTGELFF
TRBJ2-7 TRBV10-3 CAISESGGVGNEQYF
TRBJ1-1 TRBV27 CASSLAQGRTEAFF
TRBJ2-1 TRBV5-1 CASSLFPGQGTYNEQFF
TRBJ1-1 TRBV12-3/TRBV12-4 CASRGSTSNTEAFF
TRBJ2-5 TRBV6-2/TRBV6-3 CASSRYDEETQYF
TRBJ1-5 TRBV24-1 CATSGLEQQGRGGSSNQPQHF
TRBJ2-7 TRBV7-6 CASSKGGGTGSYEQYF
TRBJ2-5 TRBV5-5 CASSPDRGREETQYF
TRBJ1-5 TRBV6-2/TRBV6-3 CASSSHLQDRSNQPQHF
TRBJ2-7 TRBV5-1 CASSPSAESSYEQYF
TRBJ2-2 TRBV3-1 CASSQSSGELFF
TRBJ1-2 TRBV2 CASSQPEGTGGYTF
TRBJ2-1 TRBV2 CASTSSSYNEQFF
TRBJ2-6 TRBV18 CASSPGNSGANVLTF
TRBJ2-7 TRBV3-1 CASSQDSDSYEQYF
TRBJ2-7 TRBV19 CASSIQATYEQYF
TRBJ2-1 TRBV6-5 CASSYVRSGRNEQFF
TRBJ1-2 TRBV7-9 CASSLAATGARGYTF
TRBJ2-1 TRBV5-1 CASRTAGGYNEQFF
TRBJ2-1 TRBV12-3/TRBV12-4 CASMGQTLYNEQFF
TRBJ2-1 TRBV15 CATSAKGAGSYNEQFF
TRBJ2-7 TRBV12-3/TRBV12-4 CASSPNTDTSEQYF
TRBJ2-5 TRBV4-3 CASSQVSSPAGGPQYF
TRBJ1-5 TRBV12-3/TRBV12-4 CASRQASNQPQHF
TRBJ2-1 TRBV6-5 CASSYSGGPANEQFF
TRBJ2-3 TRBV11-3 CASSSPQLVSGGITDTQYF
TRBJ2-1 TRBV6-2/TRBV6-3 CASVPGLTHNEQFF
TRBJ2-2 TRBV5-1 CASNTGRANTGELFF
TRBJ2-1 TRBV10-3 CAISESIRRDEQFF
TRBJ2-5 TRBV7-8 CASSLGWTAGETQYF
TRBJ2-3 TRBV7-9 CASSDADTQYF
TRBJ1-1 TRBV18 CASSPGRGPESAEAFF
TRBJ2-5 TRBV7-9 CASSFSEGGRSRETQYF
TRBJ2-7 TRBV7-9 CASSPSETYEQYF
TRBJ2-5 TRBV25-1 CASSEVPPRSHKTQETQYF
TRBJ2-7 TRBV15 CATSRGGTGGSTISYEQYF
TRBJ2-1 TRBV30 CAWQRGLSSYNEQFF
TRBJ1-2 TRBV6-5 CASSYRGYGYTF
TRBJ2-7 TRBV15 CATNLPRRSQQGGPKGLYEQYF
TRBJ1-6 TRBV12-3/TRBV12-4 CASSRTDNSPLHF
TRBJ1-1 TRBV9 CASSASRGDTEAFF